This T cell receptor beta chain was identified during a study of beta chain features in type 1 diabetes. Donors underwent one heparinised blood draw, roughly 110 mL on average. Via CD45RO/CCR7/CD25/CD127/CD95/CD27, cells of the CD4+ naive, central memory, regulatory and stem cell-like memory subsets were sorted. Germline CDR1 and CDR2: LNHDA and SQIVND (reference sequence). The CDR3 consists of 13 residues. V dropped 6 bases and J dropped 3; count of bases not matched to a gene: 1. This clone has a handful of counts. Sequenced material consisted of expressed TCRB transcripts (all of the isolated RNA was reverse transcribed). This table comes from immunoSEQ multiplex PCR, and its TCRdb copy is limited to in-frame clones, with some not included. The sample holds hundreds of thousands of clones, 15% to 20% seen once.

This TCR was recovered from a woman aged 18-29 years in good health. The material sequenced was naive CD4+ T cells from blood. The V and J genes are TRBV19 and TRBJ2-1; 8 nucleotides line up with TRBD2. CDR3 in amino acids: CASRRGGYNEQFF. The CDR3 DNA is TGTGCCAGTAGACGGGGGGGCTACAATGAGCAGTTCTTC.